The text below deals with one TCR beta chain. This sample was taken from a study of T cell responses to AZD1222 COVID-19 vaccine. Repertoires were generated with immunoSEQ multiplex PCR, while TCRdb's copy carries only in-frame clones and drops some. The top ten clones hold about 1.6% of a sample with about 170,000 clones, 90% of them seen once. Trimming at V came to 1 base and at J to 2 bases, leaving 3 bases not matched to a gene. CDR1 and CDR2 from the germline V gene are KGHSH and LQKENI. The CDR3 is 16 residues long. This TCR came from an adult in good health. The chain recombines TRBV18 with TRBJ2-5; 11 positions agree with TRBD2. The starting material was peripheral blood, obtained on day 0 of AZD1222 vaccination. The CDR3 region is CASSPRASGGQETQYF. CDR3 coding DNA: TGTGCCAGCTCACCACGGGCTAGCGGGGGGCAAGAGACCCAGTACTTC.